Listed here is a single T cell receptor (beta chain). The ends lost 1 base at V and 5 bases at J; junction bases unmatched: 9. The germline V gene encodes CDR1 SGHRS and CDR2 YFSETQ. The CDR3 length is 16 residues. Data came from immunoSEQ multiplex PCR; TCRdb stores just in-frame clones and leaves some out. Among over 150,000 clones listed, 65% to 85% were seen once. This entry belongs to a study of blood T cell repertoires in COVID-19. The overall study: Both acute and convalescent COVID-19 samples were obtained from the United States, Italy and Spain.

The sequence was collected from a middle-aged woman with COVID-19, enrolled during active disease. The sequenced sample was peripheral blood. The rearrangement uses TRBV5-1 and TRBJ2-5; 9 positions match TRBD1. The CDR3 DNA reads TGCGCCAGCAGCTTGACCAACAGGGGGCTGGGGGAGACCCAGTACTTC. Translation: CASSLTNRGLGETQYF.